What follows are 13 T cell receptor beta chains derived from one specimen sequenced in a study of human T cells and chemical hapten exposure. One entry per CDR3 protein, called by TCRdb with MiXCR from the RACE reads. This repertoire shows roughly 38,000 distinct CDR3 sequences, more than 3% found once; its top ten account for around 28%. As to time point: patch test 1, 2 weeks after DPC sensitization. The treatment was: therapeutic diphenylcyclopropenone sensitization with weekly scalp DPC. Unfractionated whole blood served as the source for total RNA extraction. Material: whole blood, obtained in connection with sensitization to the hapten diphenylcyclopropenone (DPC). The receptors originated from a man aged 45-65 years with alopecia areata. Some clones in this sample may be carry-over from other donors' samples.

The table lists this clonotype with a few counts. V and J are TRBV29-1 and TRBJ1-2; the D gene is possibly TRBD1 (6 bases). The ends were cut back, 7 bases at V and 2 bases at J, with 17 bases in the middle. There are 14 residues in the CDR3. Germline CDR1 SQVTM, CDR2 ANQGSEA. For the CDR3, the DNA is TGCAGCGCAACAGGACAGACCAAAAACTATGGCTACACCTTC. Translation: CSATGQTKNYGYTF.

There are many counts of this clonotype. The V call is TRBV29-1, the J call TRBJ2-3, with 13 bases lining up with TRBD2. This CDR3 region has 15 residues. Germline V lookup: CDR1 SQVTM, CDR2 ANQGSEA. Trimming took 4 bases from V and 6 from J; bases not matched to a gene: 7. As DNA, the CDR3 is TGCAGCGTTGGAGGACTAGCGGGAGAATTTGATACGCAGTATTTT. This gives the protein CSVGGLAGEFDTQYF.

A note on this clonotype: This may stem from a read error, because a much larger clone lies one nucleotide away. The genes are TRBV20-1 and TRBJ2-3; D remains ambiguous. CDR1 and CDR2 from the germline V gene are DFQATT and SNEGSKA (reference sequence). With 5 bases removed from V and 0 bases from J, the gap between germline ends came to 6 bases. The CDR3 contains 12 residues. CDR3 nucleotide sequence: TGCAGTGCTGACAATAGCACAGATACGCAGTATTTT. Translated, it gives CSADNSTDTQYF.

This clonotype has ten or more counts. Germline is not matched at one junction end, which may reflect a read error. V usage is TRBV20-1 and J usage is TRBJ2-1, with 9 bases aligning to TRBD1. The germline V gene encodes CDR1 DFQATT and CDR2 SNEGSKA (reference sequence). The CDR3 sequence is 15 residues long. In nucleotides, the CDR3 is TGCAGTGTTAGAGACAGGGGGTACTCCTACAATGAGCAGTTCTTC. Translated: CSVRDRGYSYNEQFF.

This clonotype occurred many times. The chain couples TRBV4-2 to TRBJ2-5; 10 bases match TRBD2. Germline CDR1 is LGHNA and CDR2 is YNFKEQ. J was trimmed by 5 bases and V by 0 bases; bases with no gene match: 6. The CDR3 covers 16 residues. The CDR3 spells CASSQDSSGSLETQYF. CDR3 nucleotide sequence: TGTGCCAGCAGCCAAGATTCTAGCGGGAGCCTGGAGACCCAGTACTTC.

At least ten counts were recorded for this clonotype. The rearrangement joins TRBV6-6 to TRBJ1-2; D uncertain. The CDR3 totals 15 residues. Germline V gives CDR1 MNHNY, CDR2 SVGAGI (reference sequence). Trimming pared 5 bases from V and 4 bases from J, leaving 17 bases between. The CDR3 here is CASSRDELTGYGYTF. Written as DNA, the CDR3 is TGTGCCAGCAGTAGAGACGAACTCACCGGCTATGGCTACACCTTC.

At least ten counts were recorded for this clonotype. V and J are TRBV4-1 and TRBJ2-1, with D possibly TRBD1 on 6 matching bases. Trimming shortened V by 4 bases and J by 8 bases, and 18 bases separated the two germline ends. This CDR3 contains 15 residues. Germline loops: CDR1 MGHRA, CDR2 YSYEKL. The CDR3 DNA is TGCGCCAGCAGCCGCTCGGGACAAGGTACGGATGAGCAGTTCTTC. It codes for CASSRSGQGTDEQFF.

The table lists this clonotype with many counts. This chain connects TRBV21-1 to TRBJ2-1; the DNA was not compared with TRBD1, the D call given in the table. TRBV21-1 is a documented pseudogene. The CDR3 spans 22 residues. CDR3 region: CASSKVPGTGGGAARHYNEQFF. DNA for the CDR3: TGTGCCAGCAGCAAGGTCCCCGGGACAGGGGGGGGAGCGGCGCGGCACTACAATGAGCAGTTCTTC.

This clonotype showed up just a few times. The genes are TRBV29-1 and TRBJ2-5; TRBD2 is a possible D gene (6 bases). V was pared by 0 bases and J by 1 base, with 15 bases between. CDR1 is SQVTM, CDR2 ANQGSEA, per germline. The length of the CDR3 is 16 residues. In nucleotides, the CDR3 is TGCAGCGTTGAAGATCGGCAGCGGGCCTCCCAAGAGACCCAGTACTTC. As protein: CSVEDRQRASQETQYF.

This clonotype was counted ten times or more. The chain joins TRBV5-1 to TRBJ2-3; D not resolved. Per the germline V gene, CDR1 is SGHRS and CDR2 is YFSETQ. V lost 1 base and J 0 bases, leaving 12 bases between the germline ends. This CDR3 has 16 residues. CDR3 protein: CASSLIGGASTDTQYF. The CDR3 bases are TGCGCCAGCAGCTTGATAGGCGGAGCTAGCACAGATACGCAGTATTTT.

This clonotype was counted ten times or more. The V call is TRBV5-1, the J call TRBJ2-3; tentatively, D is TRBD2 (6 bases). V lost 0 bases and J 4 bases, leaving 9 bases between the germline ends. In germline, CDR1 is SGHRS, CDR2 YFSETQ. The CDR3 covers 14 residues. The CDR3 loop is CASSLALAADTQYF. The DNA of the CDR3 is TGCGCCAGCAGCTTGGCATTAGCGGCAGATACGCAGTATTTT. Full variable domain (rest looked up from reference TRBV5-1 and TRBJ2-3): KAGVTQTPRYLIKTRGQQVTLSCSPISGHRSVSWYQQTPGQGLQFLFEYFSETQRNKGNFPGRFSGRQFSNSRSEMNVSTLELGDSALYLCASSLALAADTQYFGPGTRLTVL.

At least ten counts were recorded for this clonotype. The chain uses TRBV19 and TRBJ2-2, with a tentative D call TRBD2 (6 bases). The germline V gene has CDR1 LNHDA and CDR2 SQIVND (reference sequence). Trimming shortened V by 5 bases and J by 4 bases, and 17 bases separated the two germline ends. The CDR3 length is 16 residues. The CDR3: CASSPRREYVTGELFF. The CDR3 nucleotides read TGTGCCAGTAGTCCCAGACGGGAGTATGTCACCGGGGAGCTGTTTTTT.

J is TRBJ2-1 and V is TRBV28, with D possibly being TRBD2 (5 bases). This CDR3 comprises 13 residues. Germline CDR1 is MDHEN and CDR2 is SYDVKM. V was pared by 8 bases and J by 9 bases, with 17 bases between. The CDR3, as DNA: TGTGCCAGCCGCCGCCCAGAGGGTGGTGAGCAGTTCTTC. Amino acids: CASRRPEGGEQFF.